The sample holds many counts of the clone carrying this TCR beta chain. As yet, its antigen is unknown. Read sequence stops 3 residues before the CDR3 end, and the germline J gene provides the missing end. The data belong to a study of T cell clonality in common variable immunodeficiency. General study points: Repertoire-complication correlations in CVID were limited by patient heterogeneity.

Germline V gene lookup returns CDR1 SGHRS and CDR2 YFSETQ. The CDR3 length is 16 residues. Trimming shortened V by 0 bases and J by 0 bases, and 13 bases separated the two germline ends. TCRdb keeps only in-frame clones here, not all; method: immunoSEQ multiplex PCR. The data show approximately 46,000 clones, with none appearing a single time. This chain links TRBV5-1 with TRBJ2-7; weak D call: TRBD1 (5 bases). The sequence came from a person aged 18-70 years in good health. Sequences were obtained from peripheral blood mononuclear cells. CDR3 DNA (partial): TGCGCCAGCAGCTTGGTTGTGGGGCGACTCTCCTACGAG. Its protein is CASSLVVGRLSYE. The complete CDR3 protein is CASSLVVGRLSYEQYF.